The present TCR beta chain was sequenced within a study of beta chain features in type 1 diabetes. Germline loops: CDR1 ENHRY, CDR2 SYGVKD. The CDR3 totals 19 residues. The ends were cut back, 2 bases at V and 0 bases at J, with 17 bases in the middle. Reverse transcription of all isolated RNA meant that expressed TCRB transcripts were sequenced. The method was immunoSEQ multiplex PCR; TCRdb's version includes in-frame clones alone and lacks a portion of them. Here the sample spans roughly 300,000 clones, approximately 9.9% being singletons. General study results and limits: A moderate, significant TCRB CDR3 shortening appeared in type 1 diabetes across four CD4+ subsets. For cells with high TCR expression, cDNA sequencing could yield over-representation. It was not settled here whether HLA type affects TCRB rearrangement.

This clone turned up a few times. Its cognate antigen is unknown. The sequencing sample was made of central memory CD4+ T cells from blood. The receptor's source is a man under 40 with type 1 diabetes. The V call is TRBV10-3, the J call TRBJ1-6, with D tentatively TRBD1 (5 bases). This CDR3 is CAISEPPRGPGSYNSPLHF. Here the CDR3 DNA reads TGTGCCATCAGTGAGCCACCGCGGGGCCCTGGCTCCTATAATTCACCCCTCCACTTT.